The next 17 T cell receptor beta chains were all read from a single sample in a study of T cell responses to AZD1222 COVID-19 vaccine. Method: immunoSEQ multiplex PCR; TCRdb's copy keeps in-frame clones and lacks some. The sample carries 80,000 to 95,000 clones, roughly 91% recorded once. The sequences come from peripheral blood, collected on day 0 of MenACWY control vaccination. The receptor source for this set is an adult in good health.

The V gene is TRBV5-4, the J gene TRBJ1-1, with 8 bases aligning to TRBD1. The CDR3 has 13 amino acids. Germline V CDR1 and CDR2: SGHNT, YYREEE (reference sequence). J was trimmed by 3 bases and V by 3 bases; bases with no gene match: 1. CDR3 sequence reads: CASSSTGDTEAFF. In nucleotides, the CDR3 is TGTGCCAGCAGCTCGACAGGGGACACTGAAGCTTTCTTT.

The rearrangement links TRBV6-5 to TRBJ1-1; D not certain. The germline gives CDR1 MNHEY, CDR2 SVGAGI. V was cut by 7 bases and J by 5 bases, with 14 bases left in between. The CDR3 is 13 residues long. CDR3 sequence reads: CASNPSWGTEAFF. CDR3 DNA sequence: TGTGCCAGCAACCCGAGTTGGGGAACTGAAGCTTTCTTT.

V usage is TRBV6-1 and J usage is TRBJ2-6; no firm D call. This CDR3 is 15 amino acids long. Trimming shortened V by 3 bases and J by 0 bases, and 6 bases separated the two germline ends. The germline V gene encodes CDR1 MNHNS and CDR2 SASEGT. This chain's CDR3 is CASSETSSGANVLTF. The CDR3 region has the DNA TGTGCCAGCAGTGAGACCAGCTCTGGGGCCAACGTCCTGACTTTC.

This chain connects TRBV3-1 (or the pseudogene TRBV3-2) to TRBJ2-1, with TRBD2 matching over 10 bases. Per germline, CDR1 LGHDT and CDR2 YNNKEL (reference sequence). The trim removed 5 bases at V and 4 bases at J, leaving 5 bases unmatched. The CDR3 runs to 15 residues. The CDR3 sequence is CASSDISGGYNEQFF. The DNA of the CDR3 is TGTGCCAGCAGCGACATTAGCGGGGGGTACAATGAGCAGTTCTTC.

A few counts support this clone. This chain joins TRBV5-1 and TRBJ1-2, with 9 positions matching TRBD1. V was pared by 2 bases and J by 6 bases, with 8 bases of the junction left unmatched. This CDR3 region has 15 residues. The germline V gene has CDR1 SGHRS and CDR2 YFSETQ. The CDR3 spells CASSFYGQGTDGYTF. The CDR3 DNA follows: TGCGCCAGCAGCTTTTATGGACAGGGGACGGATGGCTACACCTTC.

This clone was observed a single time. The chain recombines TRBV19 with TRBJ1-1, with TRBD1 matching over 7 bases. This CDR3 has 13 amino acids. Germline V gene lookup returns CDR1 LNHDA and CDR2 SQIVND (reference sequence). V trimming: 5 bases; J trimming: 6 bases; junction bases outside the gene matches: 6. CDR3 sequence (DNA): TGTGCCAGTAGTCTACAGGGGCTGCCTGAAGCTTTCTTT. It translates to CASSLQGLPEAFF.

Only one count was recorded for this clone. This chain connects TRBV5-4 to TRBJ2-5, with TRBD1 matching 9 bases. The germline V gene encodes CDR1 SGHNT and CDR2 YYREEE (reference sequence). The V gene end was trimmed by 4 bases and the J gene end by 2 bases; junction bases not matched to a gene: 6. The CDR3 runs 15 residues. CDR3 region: CASSQEGQGQETQYF. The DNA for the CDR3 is TGTGCCAGCAGCCAGGAAGGACAGGGGCAAGAGACCCAGTACTTC.

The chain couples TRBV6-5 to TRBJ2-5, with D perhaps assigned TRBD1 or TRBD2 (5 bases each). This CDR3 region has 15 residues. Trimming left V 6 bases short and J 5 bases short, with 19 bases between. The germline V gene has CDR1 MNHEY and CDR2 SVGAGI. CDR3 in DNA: TGTGCCAGCAGGGGGCCCGTAAGAGGGTGGGAGACCCAGTACTTC. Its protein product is CASRGPVRGWETQYF.

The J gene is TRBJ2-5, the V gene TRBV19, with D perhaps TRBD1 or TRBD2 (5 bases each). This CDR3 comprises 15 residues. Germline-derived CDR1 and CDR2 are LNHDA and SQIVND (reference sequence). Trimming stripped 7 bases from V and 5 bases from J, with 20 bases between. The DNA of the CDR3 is TGTGCCAGTACCGAATGGGGGAACGGGGTCGAGACCCAGTACTTC. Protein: CASTEWGNGVETQYF.

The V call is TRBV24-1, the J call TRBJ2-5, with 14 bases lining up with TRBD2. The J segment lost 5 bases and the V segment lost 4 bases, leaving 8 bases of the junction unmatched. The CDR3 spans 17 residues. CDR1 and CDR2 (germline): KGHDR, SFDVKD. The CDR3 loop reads CATSDHGLAGGTETQYF. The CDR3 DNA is TGTGCCACCAGTGACCATGGACTAGCGGGGGGAACGGAGACCCAGTACTTC.

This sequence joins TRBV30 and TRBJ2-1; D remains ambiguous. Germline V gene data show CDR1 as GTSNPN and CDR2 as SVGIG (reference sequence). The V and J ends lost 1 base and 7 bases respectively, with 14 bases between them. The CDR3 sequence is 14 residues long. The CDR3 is CAWSASGLRNEQFF. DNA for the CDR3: TGTGCCTGGAGTGCATCCGGCCTGAGGAATGAGCAGTTCTTC.

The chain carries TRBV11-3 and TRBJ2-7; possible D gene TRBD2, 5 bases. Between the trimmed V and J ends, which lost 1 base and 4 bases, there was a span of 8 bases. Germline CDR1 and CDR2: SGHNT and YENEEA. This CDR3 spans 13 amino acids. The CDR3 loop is CASSLAGIYEQYF. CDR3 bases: TGTGCCAGCAGCTTAGCGGGGATTTACGAGCAGTACTTC.

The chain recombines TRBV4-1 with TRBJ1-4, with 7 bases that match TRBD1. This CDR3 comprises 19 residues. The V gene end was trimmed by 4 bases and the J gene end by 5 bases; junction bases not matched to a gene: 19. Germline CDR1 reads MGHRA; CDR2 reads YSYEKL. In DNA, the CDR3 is TGCGCCAGCAGCCCTCCAGGGGGGGCCCTGAGCGCGGAGAATGAAAAACTGTTTTTT. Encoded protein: CASSPPGGALSAENEKLFF.

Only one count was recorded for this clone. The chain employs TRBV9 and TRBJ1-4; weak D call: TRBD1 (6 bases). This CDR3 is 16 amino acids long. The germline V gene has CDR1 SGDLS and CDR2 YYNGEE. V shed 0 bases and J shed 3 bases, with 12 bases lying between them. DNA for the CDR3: TGTGCCAGCAGCGTAGCCACAGGGCAAGCTAATGAAAAACTGTTTTTT. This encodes CASSVATGQANEKLFF. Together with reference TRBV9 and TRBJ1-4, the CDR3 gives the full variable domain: DSGVTQTPKHLITATGQRVTLRCSPRSGDLSVYWYQQSLDQGLQFLIQYYNGEERAKGNILERFSAQQFPDLHSELNLSSLELGDSALYFCASSVATGQANEKLFFGSGTQLSVL.

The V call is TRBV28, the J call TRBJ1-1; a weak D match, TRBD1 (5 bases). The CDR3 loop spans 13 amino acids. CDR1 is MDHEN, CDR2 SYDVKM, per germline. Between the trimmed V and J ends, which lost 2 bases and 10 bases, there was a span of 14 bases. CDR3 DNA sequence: TGTGCCAGCAGTTTAGGGGGGGGAGAAGTAGCTTTCTTT. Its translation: CASSLGGGEVAFF.

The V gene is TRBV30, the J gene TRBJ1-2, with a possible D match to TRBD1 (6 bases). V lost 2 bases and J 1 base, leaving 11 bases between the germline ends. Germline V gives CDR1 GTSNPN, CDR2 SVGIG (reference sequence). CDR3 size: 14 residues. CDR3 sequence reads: CAWSIGTNNYGYTF. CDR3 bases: TGTGCCTGGAGTATAGGGACAAATAACTATGGCTACACCTTC. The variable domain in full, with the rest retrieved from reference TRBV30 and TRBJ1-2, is SQTIHQWPATLVQPVGSPLSLECTVEGTSNPNLYWYRQAAGRGLQLLFYSVGIGQISSEVPQNLSASRPQDRQFILSSKKLLLSDSGFYLCAWSIGTNNYGYTFGSGTRLTVV.

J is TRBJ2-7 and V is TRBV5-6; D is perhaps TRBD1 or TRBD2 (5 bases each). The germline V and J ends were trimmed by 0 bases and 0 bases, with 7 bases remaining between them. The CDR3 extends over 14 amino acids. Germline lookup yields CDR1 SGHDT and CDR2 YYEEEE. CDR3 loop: CASSLGGFSYEQYF. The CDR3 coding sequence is TGTGCCAGCAGCTTGGGGGGGTTCTCCTACGAGCAGTACTTC.